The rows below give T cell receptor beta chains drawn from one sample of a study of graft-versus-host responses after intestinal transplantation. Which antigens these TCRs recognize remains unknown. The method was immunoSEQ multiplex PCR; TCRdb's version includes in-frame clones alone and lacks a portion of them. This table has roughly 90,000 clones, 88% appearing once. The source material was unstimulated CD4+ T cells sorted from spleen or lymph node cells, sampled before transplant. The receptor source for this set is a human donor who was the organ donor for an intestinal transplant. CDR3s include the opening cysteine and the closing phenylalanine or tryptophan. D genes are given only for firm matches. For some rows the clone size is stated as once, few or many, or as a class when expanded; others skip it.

CDR3aa: CASSFLVGTDTQYF
CDR3nt: TGTGCCAGCAGTTTCCTAGTGGGTACAGATACGCAGTATTTT
v_gene: TRBV27
d_gene: -
j_gene: TRBJ2-3
abundance: -

CDR3aa: CASSQSQSVGETQYF
CDR3nt: TGCGCCAGCAGCCAGTCTCAGTCGGTCGGGGAGACCCAGTACTTC
v_gene: TRBV4-1
d_gene: -
j_gene: TRBJ2-5
abundance: -

CDR3aa: CSVEDYGTGVDPNYGYTF
CDR3nt: TGCAGCGTTGAAGATTACGGGACAGGGGTGGACCCTAACTATGGCTACACCTTC
v_gene: TRBV29-1
d_gene: TRBD1
j_gene: TRBJ1-2
abundance: -

CDR3aa: CASSLGAGGLSSTDTQYF
CDR3nt: TGCGCCAGCAGCTTGGGTGCGGGGGGGCTTTCTAGCACAGATACGCAGTATTTT
v_gene: TRBV5-1
d_gene: TRBD2
j_gene: TRBJ2-3
abundance: -

CDR3aa: CASSQVGATGTYEQYF
CDR3nt: TGCGCCAGCAGCCAAGTGGGGGCAACAGGAACCTACGAGCAGTACTTC
v_gene: TRBV4-3
d_gene: -
j_gene: TRBJ2-7
abundance: -

CDR3aa: CASSHWGGRSQEQFF
CDR3nt: TGTGCCAGCAGCCATTGGGGCGGGAGGTCGCAGGAGCAGTTCTTC
v_gene: TRBV11-2
d_gene: TRBD2
j_gene: TRBJ2-1
abundance: -

CDR3aa: CASSLRQYYEQYF
CDR3nt: TGTGCCAGCAGCTTGCGCCAGTATTACGAGCAGTACTTC
v_gene: TRBV5-6
d_gene: -
j_gene: TRBJ2-7
abundance: -

CDR3aa: CASSLAGRVVEQYF
CDR3nt: TGTGCCAGCAGTTTAGCCGGGAGGGTGGTCGAGCAGTACTTC
v_gene: TRBV28
d_gene: TRBD2
j_gene: TRBJ2-7
abundance: -

CDR3aa: CASRPSYWRNGAIYEQYF
CDR3nt: TGTGCCAGCAGGCCCAGCTATTGGCGAAATGGGGCTATCTACGAGCAGTACTTC
v_gene: TRBV28
d_gene: -
j_gene: TRBJ2-7
abundance: -

CDR3aa: CASTRAGGAYEQYF
CDR3nt: TGTGCCAGCACGCGGGCGGGGGGGGCCTACGAGCAGTACTTC
v_gene: TRBV6-1
d_gene: TRBD2
j_gene: TRBJ2-7
abundance: once

CDR3aa: CAFQGVRCQPQHF
CDR3nt: TGCGCCTTTCAGGGGGTTCGCTGTCAGCCCCAGCATTTT
v_gene: TRBV10-1
d_gene: TRBD1
j_gene: TRBJ1-5
abundance: -

CDR3aa: CASSPGQGKNEQFF
CDR3nt: TGTGCCAGCAGCCCTGGACAGGGTAAGAATGAGCAGTTCTTC
v_gene: TRBV9
d_gene: TRBD1
j_gene: TRBJ2-1
abundance: once

CDR3aa: CASSLNQGVDTQYF
CDR3nt: TGTGCCAGCAGCTTGAACCAGGGGGTTGATACGCAGTATTTT
v_gene: TRBV5-4
d_gene: TRBD1
j_gene: TRBJ2-3
abundance: few

CDR3aa: CASSLTGTDTQYF
CDR3nt: TGTGCCAGCAGCTTAACGGGCACAGATACGCAGTATTTT
v_gene: TRBV7-2
d_gene: -
j_gene: TRBJ2-3
abundance: -

CDR3aa: CASRGGGPDTQYF
CDR3nt: TGTGCCAGCCGTGGGGGGGGTCCAGATACGCAGTATTTT
v_gene: TRBV19
d_gene: TRBD2
j_gene: TRBJ2-3
abundance: -

CDR3aa: CASSLVVSRARGTQYF
CDR3nt: TGTGCCAGCAGCTTGGTGGTCTCGCGGGCGCGAGGGACCCAGTACTTC
v_gene: TRBV5-6
d_gene: -
j_gene: TRBJ2-5
abundance: -

CDR3aa: CASSLARNTEAFF
CDR3nt: TGTGCCAGCAGCTTAGCTAGGAACACTGAAGCTTTCTTT
v_gene: TRBV7-3
d_gene: -
j_gene: TRBJ1-1
abundance: -

CDR3aa: CASSFPKGLNQPQHF
CDR3nt: TGTGCCAGCAGCTTCCCTAAGGGGTTGAATCAGCCCCAGCATTTT
v_gene: TRBV7-6
d_gene: -
j_gene: TRBJ1-5
abundance: -

CDR3aa: CASRTGLATGELFF
CDR3nt: TGTGCCAGCCGGACAGGGTTGGCCACCGGGGAGCTGTTTTTT
v_gene: TRBV5-5
d_gene: TRBD1
j_gene: TRBJ2-2
abundance: -

CDR3aa: CASSLSGGTEAFF
CDR3nt: TGCGCCAGCAGCTTGAGTGGGGGGACTGAAGCTTTCTTT
v_gene: TRBV5-1
d_gene: -
j_gene: TRBJ1-1
abundance: -

CDR3aa: CASIQRETDTQYF
CDR3nt: TGTGCCAGCATCCAGCGGGAGACAGATACGCAGTATTTT
v_gene: TRBV2
d_gene: TRBD2
j_gene: TRBJ2-3
abundance: -

CDR3aa: CASSGRGWNGNEQFF
CDR3nt: TGCGCCAGCAGCGGGCGGGGATGGAACGGTAATGAGCAGTTCTTC
v_gene: TRBV5-1
d_gene: -
j_gene: TRBJ2-1
abundance: -